Below, one T cell receptor (beta chain) is given with its context. Its specific antigen is unknown. No per-base quality is available; no much larger clone lies one base away. Each clonotype received, on average, approximately 9.9x coverage in deep resolution sequencing performed on a MiSeq, where the target depth lay between 1 in 1 million and 1 in 200,000 T cells. The immunoSEQ hsTCRB Kit was used to generate the TCR beta libraries. The authors' analysis ran thus. ImmunoSEQ Data Assistant and ImmunoSEQ Analyzer were used for data analysis, and V, D and J genes were assigned according to IMGT definitions. Clonality, which ranges from 0 to 1, was calculated as one minus the normalized Shannon entropy of productive rearrangement frequencies. Public clonotype analysis was restricted to overrepresented clonotypes comprising at least 0.05% of each patient's repertoire. More than ten age-matched healthy donor repertoires from immuneACCESS were used as controls for clonality. Drawn from immuneACCESS, this table holds only the in-frame rearrangements with V and J called that TCRdb kept. Clones are partly lost; checked studies trace under half to an unresolved V gene and leave the rest unexplained. Clone size and the V and J calls come from that table; the DNA yielded D and trimming. This sample is represented by around 140,000 clones; 80% of them were singletons. Roughly 7.6% of the sample belongs to the ten largest clones.

The data are from a study of cytotoxic CD8 clonotypes in ibrutinib-treated CLL (dated by TCRdb to the early 2020s). About the investigation overall: The cohort was composed of 11 relapsed/refractory and fewer than 16 treatment-naive patients; IGHV unmutated status was identified in approximately 18 patients. Every sample from remission and from progressive disease was obtained while the patients were still on ibrutinib. Partial responses were observed in around 25 patients and complete responses in 2; after a median follow-up of roughly 72 months, remission was maintained in roughly 14 patients and progression was observed in some twelve. On average, each sample yielded hundreds of thousands of productive templates and 94,082 productive rearrangements. Response samples were obtained after a median of roughly 13 months of treatment, with a range of roughly 6 to 40 months. Longitudinal samples were available for about 30% of the 86 trial participants. Cryopreserved peripheral blood mononuclear cells were collected before treatment, at response, and at either disease progression or sustained remission.

The junction carries 13 bases between V and J, which are trimmed by 3 bases and 5 bases respectively. The CDR3 covers 14 residues, taking in both the cysteine and the phenylalanine. The retained sequence is limited to the CDR3, 42 bases, with the frame set at the first base. CDR1 and CDR2 are drawn from the germline V gene: SGHTA, FQGNSA. The research as a whole found: Clonality increased at ibrutinib response, stayed stable in sustained remission, and fell back toward baseline at progression. Public clonotypes were rare and either shrank or stayed stable during treatment, and the rise in clonality at ibrutinib response reflected expansion of private clonotypes. Baseline clonality was found to be higher than that of age-matched healthy donors and was strongly correlated with circulating CD8+ T-cell counts. Sampling times were not matched between sustained-remission and progressing patients, and lymph node repertoires were not studied.

Roughly 2.2 micrograms of genomic DNA were extracted from cryopreserved PBMCs for TCR beta library preparation. Longitudinal blood samples from CLL patients on ibrutinib monotherapy underwent high-throughput TCR beta sequencing. The patients took part in an open-label, single-center phase 2 trial of ibrutinib monotherapy. The rearrangement combines TRBV7-2 with TRBJ1-1, and possibly TRBD1, on 5 matching bases. This receptor was obtained from a human donor with chronic lymphocytic leukemia. Sequences were derived from PBMCs, sampled after 36 months of ibrutinib treatment. DNA sequence: TGTGCCAGCAGCTTCCACGGGGGAGGAACTGAAGCTTTCTTT. Its protein reads: CASSFHGGGTEAFF.